The next 19 T cell receptor beta chains were all read from a single sample in a study of blood T cell repertoires in COVID-19. Sequenced by immunoSEQ multiplex PCR; TCRdb stores in-frame clones only, minus some. The sample has about 89,000 clones; approximately 80% are singletons. Sequencing was performed on peripheral blood. Every receptor here comes from a woman aged 80 or over with acute or convalescent COVID-19.

The chain has TRBV7-9 and TRBJ2-2; 11 bases agree with TRBD2. Losses at the gene ends were 5 bases for V and 3 bases for J; bases not matched to a gene: 14. The CDR3 loop spans 19 amino acids. The germline gives CDR1 SEHNR, CDR2 FQNEAQ (reference sequence). The DNA of the CDR3 is TGTGCCAGCAGCCTCGGGACTAGCGGACGGGCCGGGGACACCGGGGAGCTGTTTTTT. Encoded protein: CASSLGTSGRAGDTGELFF.

The CDR3 DNA reads TGCGCCAGCAGCTTGGGGCCTAGCAATCAGCCCCAGCATTTT. Protein: CASSLGPSNQPQHF. This chain joins TRBV5-1 and TRBJ1-5; D uncertain. The CDR3 length is 14 residues. V shed 0 bases and J shed 0 bases, with 4 bases lying between them. From germline, CDR1 is SGHRS and CDR2 YFSETQ.

The chain carries TRBV19 and TRBJ1-1, with a tentative D call TRBD1 (5 bases). This CDR3 has 13 amino acids. The germline V gene encodes CDR1 LNHDA and CDR2 SQIVND (reference sequence). V lost 4 bases, J lost 0 bases, and 6 bases lay in between. CDR3 loop: CASSTTVNTEAFF. Written as DNA, the CDR3 is TGTGCCAGTAGTACGACAGTGAACACTGAAGCTTTCTTT. The entire variable domain, with the rest obtained from reference TRBV19 and TRBJ1-1, is as follows: DGGITQSPKYLFRKEGQNVTLSCEQNLNHDAMYWYRQDPGQGLRLIYYSQIVNDFQKGDIAEGYSVSREKKESFPLTVTSAQKNPTAFYLCASSTTVNTEAFFGQGTRLTVV.

This clone was detected a few times. The genes are TRBV10-2 and TRBJ2-5; D is undetermined. The CDR3 runs to 12 residues. V was trimmed by 2 bases and J by 4 bases, leaving 5 bases between them. Germline CDR1 is WSHSY and CDR2 is SAAADI. The CDR3 reads CASSEVRETQYF. CDR3 sequence (DNA): TGCGCCAGCAGTGAGGTCCGAGAGACCCAGTACTTC.

Ten or more counts support this clone. The rearrangement joins TRBV6-5 to TRBJ2-2; 7 nucleotides agree with TRBD1. V was pared by 6 bases and J by 5 bases, with 6 bases of the junction left unmatched. CDR1 is MNHEY and CDR2 is SVGAGI in the germline V gene. The CDR3 contains 14 residues. Here the CDR3 reads CASRRQGRTGELFF. The CDR3 region has the DNA TGTGCCAGCAGACGACAGGGCCGGACCGGGGAGCTGTTTTTT.

The count of this clone is one. The gene calls are TRBV5-4 and TRBJ2-3; TRBD2 might be the D (5 bases). V was clipped by 4 bases and J by 1 base, with 13 bases between them. This CDR3 has 15 residues. From germline, CDR1 is SGHNT and CDR2 YYREEE (reference sequence). CDR3 nucleotides: TGTGCCAGCAGCCCCCGTCTAGCTGGCACAGATACGCAGTATTTT. Amino acid sequence: CASSPRLAGTDTQYF.

The genes are TRBV5-8 and TRBJ2-1; TRBD2 matches 13 bases. V dropped 4 bases and J dropped 2; count of bases not matched to a gene: 0. Germline V gene sequence: CDR1 SGHTS, CDR2 YDEGEE. The CDR3 extends over 15 amino acids. In nucleotides, the CDR3 is TGTGCCAGCAGCGGACTAGCGGGGGCCTACAATGAGCAGTTCTTC. It codes for CASSGLAGAYNEQFF.

The rearrangement joins TRBV27 to TRBJ1-5; possible D gene TRBD1, 5 bases. Trimming cost V 3 bases and J 7 bases, with 13 bases left between them. This CDR3 spans 14 amino acids. Per the germline V gene, CDR1 is MNHEY and CDR2 is SMNVEV (reference sequence). CDR3 in amino acids: CASSFRQGGQPQHF. The CDR3, as DNA: TGTGCCAGCAGTTTCCGCCAGGGAGGGCAGCCCCAGCATTTT.

This sequence joins TRBV6-5 and TRBJ1-3, with TRBD1 identical over 9 bases. The CDR3 sequence is 15 residues long. Trimming cost V 2 bases and J 5 bases; bases outside gene matches: 4. Per germline, CDR1 MNHEY and CDR2 SVGAGI. The CDR3 loop is CASSYETGGRNTIYF. CDR3 nucleotide sequence: TGTGCCAGCAGTTACGAGACAGGGGGTAGAAACACCATATATTTT.

This clone was recorded once. The gene calls are TRBV6-1 and TRBJ2-3, with D perhaps TRBD2 (6 bases). The germline CDR1 and CDR2 sequences are MNHNS and SASEGT. Between the trimmed V and J ends, which lost 3 bases and 0 bases, there was a span of 10 bases. CDR3 length equals 15 residues. The CDR3 sequence: CASSEKRVSTDTQYF. The CDR3, as DNA: TGTGCCAGCAGTGAGAAGCGGGTTAGCACAGATACGCAGTATTTT.

The rearrangement links TRBV27 to TRBJ1-2, with no clear D. V lost 3 bases to trimming and J lost 6 bases, with 11 bases between them. Germline CDR1 is MNHEY and CDR2 is SMNVEV (reference sequence). The length of the CDR3 is 13 residues. DNA of the CDR3: TGTGCCAGCAGTTTCCGGGGAAGGAATGGCTACACCTTC. Amino acid sequence: CASSFRGRNGYTF.

V is TRBV7-8 and J is TRBJ2-5; D is perhaps TRBD1 (7 bases). V lost 5 bases and J lost 0, with 10 bases in between. This CDR3 contains 14 residues. The germline CDR1 and CDR2 sequences are SGHVS and FQNEAQ. The CDR3 DNA sequence: TGTGCCAGCAGCCGCGGGACAGACCAAGAGACCCAGTACTTC. It encodes CASSRGTDQETQYF.

The chain is built from TRBV18 and TRBJ1-2, with a weak D call TRBD1 (6 bases). V lost 3 bases, J lost 4 bases, and 15 bases lay in between. The CDR3 is 15 residues long. The germline V gene encodes CDR1 KGHSH and CDR2 LQKENI. CDR3: CASSPTTGYGYGYTF. For the CDR3, the DNA is TGTGCCAGCTCACCCACAACAGGGTACGGCTATGGCTACACCTTC.

The V and J genes are TRBV7-3 and TRBJ1-4; D is possibly TRBD1 (5 bases). CDR3 length: 15 residues. Germline CDR1 is SGHTA and CDR2 is FQGTGA. Trimming removed 0 bases from V and 7 bases from J, with 12 bases in between. CDR3 DNA sequence: TGTGCCAGCAGCTTAACCAACACCAGGGTTGAAAAACTGTTTTTT. Translating gives CASSLTNTRVEKLFF.

V usage is TRBV6-5 and J usage is TRBJ1-1; D may be TRBD1 (6 bases). This CDR3 region has 15 residues. Germline V gene sequence: CDR1 MNHEY, CDR2 SVGAGI. V lost 1 base and J lost 1, with 10 bases in between. CDR3 bases: TGTGCCAGCAGTTACTTCGGACAGACGAACACTGAAGCTTTCTTT. It codes for CASSYFGQTNTEAFF.

The V and J genes are TRBV5-1 and TRBJ1-1; tentative D call: TRBD1 (5 bases). The CDR3 extends over 15 amino acids. Trimming took off 0 bases at V and 0 bases at J, with 9 bases between the two ends. CDR1 and CDR2 from the germline V gene are SGHRS and YFSETQ. This CDR3 is CASSLGPGMNTEAFF. CDR3 nucleotide sequence: TGCGCCAGCAGCTTGGGCCCAGGGATGAACACTGAAGCTTTCTTT.

The CDR3, as DNA: TGTGCCAGCAGCTTAGGGTATAGCGGGGGTAATGAGCAGTTCTTC. Its protein is CASSLGYSGGNEQFF. The V and J genes are TRBV7-8 and TRBJ2-1, with 9 bases lining up with TRBD2. There are 15 residues in the CDR3. Trimming at V came to 1 base and at J to 7 bases, leaving 5 bases not matched to a gene. Germline CDR1 SGHVS, CDR2 FQNEAQ.

The chain joins TRBV6-6 to TRBJ2-3, with 12 nucleotides matching TRBD1. Germline V gene lookup returns CDR1 MNHNY and CDR2 SVGAGI (reference sequence). V gave up 5 bases and J gave up 6 bases; unmatched junction bases: 3. The CDR3 runs 14 residues. For the CDR3, the DNA is TGTGCCAGCAGTCGGGACAGGGGGCCGGATACGCAGTATTTT. Translated, it gives CASSRDRGPDTQYF.

In this sample, this clone turned up once. The CDR3 sequence is CASSLSAGFNGYTF. The DNA for the CDR3 is TGCGCCAGCAGCTTGTCGGCAGGGTTTAATGGCTACACCTTC. V gene TRBV5-1 combines with J gene TRBJ1-2, with D tentatively TRBD1 (5 bases). Germline V CDR1 and CDR2: SGHRS, YFSETQ. Trimming cost V 1 base and J 6 bases, with 13 bases left between them. The CDR3 extends over 14 amino acids.